Below are 16 T cell receptor beta chains sequenced from a single sample in a study of response to subunit inactivated influenza vaccine. TCRdb itself ran the RT-PCR reads through MiXCR, one entry per CDR3 protein. Of more than 400,000 distinct CDR3 sequences listed, around 9.9% are singletons. The sample in question was PBMCs from blood, obtained roughly 46 days after vaccination. These receptors were obtained from a man in his fifties or sixties who received an inactivated influenza vaccine.

CDR3 loop: CASTYLAGKETQYF. CDR3 in DNA: TGTGCCAGCACTTACCTAGCGGGGAAAGAGACCCAGTACTTC. The chain links TRBV12-3 or TRBV12-4 to TRBJ2-5, with TRBD2 identical over 9 bases. The CDR3 is 14 amino acids. Trimming cost V 7 bases and J 3 bases; bases outside gene matches: 6.

This clonotype was counted once. The J gene is TRBJ1-6, the V gene TRBV20-1, with D hard to call. Trimming pared 1 base from V and 10 bases from J, leaving 11 bases between. This CDR3 comprises 13 residues. The germline gives CDR1 DFQATT, CDR2 SNEGSKA (reference sequence). DNA for the CDR3: TGCAGTGCTAGAGTCAGCCTTAAATCACCCCTCCACTTT. Protein sequence: CSARVSLKSPLHF.

The chain couples TRBV5-1 to TRBJ1-5, with 7 nucleotides matching TRBD1. Germline CDR1 and CDR2: SGHRS and YFSETQ. CDR3 length equals 18 residues. V gave up 4 bases and J gave up 0 bases; unmatched junction bases: 13. The CDR3 DNA reads as TGCGCCAGCAGCGTCGACACAGGGGTCCCTTATAGCAATCAGCCCCAGCATTTT. This codes for CASSVDTGVPYSNQPQHF.

This clonotype was counted at least ten times. The rearrangement uses TRBV6-2 or TRBV6-3 and TRBJ2-1; D is undetermined. This CDR3 contains 12 residues. V was pared by 1 base and J by 7 bases, with 5 bases between. The germline V gene has CDR1 MNHEY and CDR2 SVGEGT. CDR3: CASSYLGNEQFF. CDR3 coding DNA: TGTGCCAGCAGTTACTTGGGGAATGAGCAGTTCTTC.

The genes are TRBV11-1 and TRBJ2-1, with 9 positions matching TRBD1. The germline CDR1 and CDR2 sequences are SGHAT and FQDESV (reference sequence). V lost 4 bases to trimming and J lost 2 bases; unmatched junction nucleotides: 3. The length of the CDR3 is 15 residues. The CDR3 DNA follows: TGTGCCAGCAGCTATCGACAGGGGGCCTACAATGAGCAGTTCTTC. Translating it yields CASSYRQGAYNEQFF. The full variable domain, completed using reference TRBV11-1 and TRBJ2-1, is EAEVAQSPRYKITEKSQAVAFWCDPISGHATLYWYRQILGQGPELLVQFQDESVVDDSQLPKDRFSAERLKGVDSTLKIQPAELGDSAMYLCASSYRQGAYNEQFFGPGTRLTVL.

This clonotype came up many times. The chain's CDR3 is CASSPMRGNEQFF. CDR3 sequence (DNA): TGTGCCAGCTCACCAATGAGGGGCAATGAGCAGTTCTTC. This rearrangement joins TRBV18 to TRBJ2-1; D might be TRBD1 or TRBD2, each matching 5 bases. Germline V gene lookup returns CDR1 KGHSH and CDR2 LQKENI. V lost 2 bases to trimming and J lost 6 bases, with 8 bases between them. This CDR3 spans 13 amino acids.

This clonotype turned up a few times. The V and J genes are TRBV7-9 and TRBJ1-4; unclear D gene. Germline V gives CDR1 SEHNR, CDR2 FQNEAQ (reference sequence). The V gene lost 5 bases and the J gene lost 7 bases, with 20 bases spanning the gap. This CDR3 has 16 residues. The DNA of the CDR3 is TGTGCCAGCAGCCCAGAGGGATCCTTAAGGAGTGAAAAACTGTTTTTT. Translation gives CASSPEGSLRSEKLFF.

V and J are TRBV7-9 and TRBJ2-1; D gene unclear. The CDR3 sequence is 12 residues long. Trimming removed 6 bases at V and 0 bases at J, with 3 bases between. Germline V lookup: CDR1 SEHNR, CDR2 FQNEAQ (reference sequence). The CDR3 bases are TGTGCCAGCAGGCCCTCCTACAATGAGCAGTTCTTC. This translates into CASRPSYNEQFF.

This clonotype showed up many times. The genes are TRBV6-5 and TRBJ2-7, with D hard to call. Germline CDR1 MNHEY, CDR2 SVGAGI. The ends were cut back, 0 bases at V and 0 bases at J, with 9 bases in the middle. The CDR3 sequence is 15 residues long. CDR3 in DNA: TGTGCCAGCAGTTACTCAGAGGTGGGCTCCTACGAGCAGTACTTC. Translating it yields CASSYSEVGSYEQYF.

The table lists this clonotype with a few counts. The chain employs TRBV4-3 and TRBJ2-7, with D unclear. The germline V gene has CDR1 LGHNA and CDR2 YSLEER. V lost 1 base, J lost 1 base, and 8 bases lay in between. CDR3 length equals 14 residues. CDR3 DNA sequence: TGCGCCAGCAGCCAAGGAGCTCAGTCCTACGAGCAGTACTTC. This codes for CASSQGAQSYEQYF.

Points on this clonotype: Since a much larger clone is just one base distant, this may be a read error. The chain links TRBV5-1 to TRBJ2-2; no reliable D call. CDR3 length: 13 amino acids. Trimming pared 4 bases from V and 7 bases from J, leaving 11 bases between. CDR1 and CDR2 (germline): SGHRS, YFSETQ. The chain's CDR3 is CASSLDPYGELFF. CDR3 in DNA: TGCGCCAGCAGCCTCGATCCCTACGGGGAGCTGTTTTTT.

The chain combines TRBV27 with TRBJ2-5; D might be TRBD1 or TRBD2, each matching 5 bases. The V gene's germline CDR1 is MNHEY and CDR2 SMNVEV (reference sequence). V was trimmed by 5 bases and J by 9 bases, leaving 22 bases between them. The CDR3 consists of 15 residues. The CDR3 loop reads CASSLGFRSSGPQYF. The CDR3 DNA reads TGTGCCAGCAGTCTCGGGTTTAGGTCGTCGGGGCCCCAGTACTTC.

This clonotype turned up a few times. The chain uses TRBV7-2 and TRBJ2-7; D ambiguous. Germline V gene data show CDR1 as SGHTA and CDR2 as FQGNSA. Between the trimmed V and J ends, which lost 0 bases and 6 bases, there was a span of 12 bases. The CDR3 contains 14 residues. The CDR3 DNA reads TGTGCCAGCAGCTTAGCCTTTTCCCATGGCGAGCAGTACTTC. Amino acid sequence: CASSLAFSHGEQYF.

The V gene is TRBV4-2, the J gene TRBJ2-1; tentatively, D is TRBD1 (5 bases). The CDR3 covers 13 residues. In germline, CDR1 is LGHNA, CDR2 YNFKEQ. V was cut by 5 bases and J by 12 bases, with 17 bases left in between. The DNA for the CDR3 is TGTGCCAGCAGCGAACAGTTAACGCAGGGGCAGTTCTTC. Protein: CASSEQLTQGQFF.

This clonotype was seen only a few times. The CDR3: CASMGRGRFGGYTF. In DNA, the CDR3 is TGTGCCAGCATGGGCAGGGGGCGTTTCGGTGGCTACACCTTC. The chain couples TRBV6-1 to TRBJ1-2; 8 bases line up with TRBD1. V shed 7 bases and J 7 bases; nucleotides not matched to a gene: 11. Germline-derived CDR1 and CDR2 are MNHNS and SASEGT. The CDR3 sequence is 14 residues long.

This clonotype was counted only a few times. The chain joins TRBV2 to TRBJ2-3; D gene uncertain. Trimming shortened V by 8 bases and J by 0 bases, and 9 bases separated the two germline ends. Germline loops: CDR1 SNHLY, CDR2 FYNNEI. The CDR3 totals 13 residues. The CDR3 sequence: CASSQSSTDTQYF. DNA of the CDR3: TGTGCCAGCTCGCAGTCTAGCACAGATACGCAGTATTTT.